The 24 T cell receptor beta chains below all came from one sample that was sequenced in a study of OX40 agonist ivuxolimab in advanced cancers. The repertoire was sequenced with immunoSEQ multiplex PCR; TCRdb's copy has only in-frame clones and lacks some. The data contain roughly 56,000 clones, 86% of them seen just once; the ten biggest clones take up under 3%. Sequenced here: CD4+ or CD8+ T cells sorted from blood, sampled in a trial of the OX40 agonist ivuxolimab. These receptors all stem from an adult with an advanced solid tumor such as melanoma, head and neck, liver or kidney cancer.

As DNA, the CDR3 is TGTGCCACCAGCGGACGGCAGGAGCCCATCTACGAGCAGTACTTC. Its translation is CATSGRQEPIYEQYF. V and J are TRBV15 and TRBJ2-5; D is unclear. With the DNA end fitting TRBJ2-7 better, the J assignment may be wrong. There are 15 residues in the CDR3. Germline CDR1 LNHNV, CDR2 YYDKDF (reference sequence).

This chain joins TRBV6-5 and TRBJ1-1; D gene ambiguous. V dropped 7 bases and J dropped 1 base, with 7 bases sitting between them. The germline CDR1 and CDR2 sequences are MNHEY and SVGAGI. The CDR3 extends over 12 amino acids. The DNA for the CDR3 is TGTGCCAGCACTACCCGGAACACTGAAGCTTTCTTT. Its protein is CASTTRNTEAFF.

This clone was detected only a few times. The chain joins TRBV5-1 to TRBJ2-5, with no clear D. This CDR3 contains 13 residues. Germline CDR1 reads SGHRS; CDR2 reads YFSETQ. Trimming shortened V by 3 bases and J by 2 bases, and 8 bases separated the two germline ends. The DNA of the CDR3 is TGCGCCAGCAGCTATCCCGGACAAGAGACCCAGTACTTC. It encodes CASSYPGQETQYF.

This chain links TRBV6-5 with TRBJ2-4; a weak D match, TRBD2 (5 bases). Germline V gene sequence: CDR1 MNHEY, CDR2 SVGAGI. Trimming shortened V by 4 bases and J by 8 bases, and 18 bases separated the two germline ends. The CDR3 length is 15 residues. The CDR3 reads CASSLTGPGKHIQYF. The CDR3 region has the DNA TGTGCCAGCAGTTTAACCGGGCCCGGGAAGCACATTCAGTACTTC.

The V call is TRBV11-3, the J call TRBJ1-1; D call uncertain. Looked up from germline, CDR1 is SGHNT and CDR2 is YENEEA. CDR3 length equals 13 residues. Trimming left V 4 bases short and J 2 bases short, with 8 bases between. This chain's CDR3 is CASSWAGNTEAFF. The CDR3 nucleotides are TGTGCCAGCAGCTGGGCGGGAAACACTGAAGCTTTCTTT.

This clone was counted between two and nine times. This chain connects TRBV9 to TRBJ1-3; 7 bases are shared with TRBD1. This CDR3 has 15 amino acids. Looked up from germline, CDR1 is SGDLS and CDR2 is YYNGEE. V shed 4 bases and J 4 bases; nucleotides not matched to a gene: 8. The CDR3 DNA sequence: TGTGCCAGCAGCCCTCGACAGGGCTTGGGAAACACCATATATTTT. It yields the protein CASSPRQGLGNTIYF.

This clone has just a few counts. The J gene is TRBJ2-1, the V gene TRBV19, with 7 bases that match TRBD2. Germline CDR1 is LNHDA and CDR2 is SQIVND (reference sequence). This CDR3 region has 15 residues. V shed 0 bases, J shed 7 bases, and the junction held 6 bases outside the gene matches. CDR3: CASSIDTAGPNEQFF. For the CDR3, the DNA is TGTGCCAGTAGTATAGACACAGCGGGACCTAATGAGCAGTTCTTC.

J is TRBJ2-7 and V is TRBV19, with D unresolved. In germline, CDR1 is LNHDA, CDR2 SQIVND (reference sequence). The CDR3 has 12 residues. The V and J ends lost 3 bases and 0 bases respectively, with 3 bases between them. The CDR3 DNA reads TGTGCCAGTAGTATGAACTCCTACGAGCAGTACTTC. This translates into CASSMNSYEQYF.

This rearrangement joins TRBV19 to TRBJ1-1, with a tentative D call TRBD1 (6 bases). Deletions cut 3 bases from V and 3 bases from J, with 11 bases between. There are 14 residues in the CDR3. Germline CDR1 and CDR2: LNHDA and SQIVND (reference sequence). The CDR3 region is CASSIRGADTEAFF. CDR3 coding DNA: TGTGCCAGTAGTATCCGGGGGGCCGACACTGAAGCTTTCTTT.

This rearrangement joins TRBV7-3 to TRBJ2-5, with TRBD2 matching 8 bases. This CDR3 is built from 17 residues. The V gene end was trimmed by 5 bases and the J gene end by 5 bases; junction bases not matched to a gene: 16. CDR1 is SGHTA, CDR2 FQGTGA, per germline. The CDR3, as DNA: TGTGCCAGCAGCCTCAGCCGGGGGGGCCCCTTAACGGAGACCCAGTACTTC. Encoded protein: CASSLSRGGPLTETQYF.

This chain uses TRBV19 with TRBJ1-1; TRBD1 is a possible D gene (6 bases). The germline gives CDR1 LNHDA, CDR2 SQIVND (reference sequence). With 8 bases removed from V and 4 bases from J, the gap between germline ends came to 14 bases. CDR3 length: 13 amino acids. Written as DNA, the CDR3 is TGTGCCAGTGGAGACAGGCAGCTCACTGAAGCTTTCTTT. It translates to CASGDRQLTEAFF.

The J gene is TRBJ2-5, the V gene TRBV7-2, with D tentatively TRBD1 (6 bases). Germline V gene sequence: CDR1 SGHTA, CDR2 FQGNSA. The CDR3 covers 16 residues. V lost 5 bases to trimming and J lost 3 bases, with 19 bases between them. The CDR3 DNA is TGTGCCAGCAGCCCAGCGGTACAGGGAAGGGAAGAGACCCAGTACTTC. Its translation is CASSPAVQGREETQYF.

This chain connects TRBV4-3 to TRBJ1-1; no firm D call. This CDR3 has 14 residues. Germline CDR1 and CDR2: LGHNA and YSLEER. Trimming removed 3 bases from V and 1 base from J, with 9 bases in between. The CDR3 DNA is TGCGCCAGCAGCCAGGAACAGCAGAACACTGAAGCTTTCTTT. This translates into CASSQEQQNTEAFF.

The CDR3 coding sequence is TGCGCCAGCAGCCTTAGCGGGGGTGGCACAGATACGCAGTATTTT. This encodes CASSLSGGGTDTQYF. The chain carries TRBV4-1 and TRBJ2-3; TRBD2 aligns across 9 bases. The V and J ends lost 4 bases and 1 base, in that order; junction bases with no gene match: 3. The CDR3 totals 15 residues. The V gene's germline CDR1 is MGHRA and CDR2 YSYEKL.

This chain connects TRBV7-9 to TRBJ1-1; perhaps TRBD1 as D (5 bases). CDR3 length: 14 residues. Germline CDR1 and CDR2: SEHNR and FQNEAQ (reference sequence). Trimming pared 3 bases from V and 3 bases from J, leaving 11 bases between. DNA for the CDR3: TGTGCCAGCAGCTTGGCGGGGGAGTACACTGAAGCTTTCTTT. It is translated as CASSLAGEYTEAFF.

This clone occurred once. The chain joins TRBV6-6 to TRBJ2-7; 8 bases agree with TRBD1. CDR1 and CDR2 from the germline V gene are MNHNY and SVGAGI (reference sequence). This CDR3 comprises 13 residues. Trimming at V came to 6 bases and at J to 7 bases, leaving 8 bases not matched to a gene. This CDR3 reads CASRRGQGLEQYF. CDR3 nucleotides: TGTGCCAGCAGGCGTGGACAGGGTTTGGAGCAGTACTTC.

The rearrangement joins TRBV11-2 to TRBJ1-2; the D is unclear. CDR3 length: 11 amino acids. Germline CDR1 SGHAT, CDR2 FQNNGV. V was cut by 1 base and J by 8 bases, with 5 bases left in between. The DNA of the CDR3 is TGTGCCAGCAGCTTAGGAGGAGGCTACACCTTC. It is translated as CASSLGGGYTF.

The chain's CDR3 is CASSATVPNTEAFF. The CDR3 nucleotides read TGCGCCAGCAGCGCGACGGTCCCGAACACTGAAGCTTTCTTT. V usage is TRBV5-1 and J usage is TRBJ1-1; D is ambiguous. The CDR3 loop spans 14 amino acids. CDR1 SGHRS and CDR2 YFSETQ come from the germline V gene. V lost 4 bases and J 1 base, leaving 11 bases between the germline ends.

The chain combines TRBV18 with TRBJ1-4; no firm D call. The CDR3 spans 13 residues. Germline CDR1 and CDR2: KGHSH and LQKENI. With 1 base removed from V and 6 bases from J, the gap between germline ends came to 6 bases. The CDR3 DNA reads TGTGCCAGCTCACCACGGACGGATGAAAAACTGTTTTTT. Its translation is CASSPRTDEKLFF.

For the CDR3, the DNA is TGTGCCTGGAGTGAGGGGGCCGGTGTAGCTTTCTTT. Protein: CAWSEGAGVAFF. This chain connects TRBV30 to TRBJ1-1, with TRBD1 identical over 7 bases. Germline lookup yields CDR1 GTSNPN and CDR2 SVGIG (reference sequence). The CDR3 covers 12 residues. With V trimmed by 1 base and J by 10 bases, 6 bases remained unmatched.

The rearrangement uses TRBV7-2 and TRBJ1-1; tentative D call: TRBD1 (5 bases). From germline, CDR1 is SGHTA and CDR2 FQGNSA. V was trimmed by 5 bases and J by 2 bases, leaving 18 bases between them. The CDR3 runs 16 residues. The CDR3 loop reads CASSPDPGGGNTEAFF. Written as DNA, the CDR3 is TGTGCCAGCAGCCCCGACCCCGGGGGGGGTAACACTGAAGCTTTCTTT.

V gene TRBV30 combines with J gene TRBJ1-1, with 8 bases that match TRBD1. The CDR3 extends over 14 amino acids. Germline loops: CDR1 GTSNPN, CDR2 SVGIG (reference sequence). Trimming removed 2 bases from V and 6 bases from J; junction bases left unmatched: 8. The CDR3 region is CAWSRGQGLAEAFF. For the CDR3, the DNA is TGTGCCTGGAGTAGAGGACAGGGTCTGGCTGAAGCTTTCTTT.

The chain carries TRBV18 and TRBJ2-3; D is unclear. Germline V CDR1 and CDR2: KGHSH, LQKENI. The CDR3 is made up of 14 amino acids. V was trimmed by 3 bases and J by 0 bases, leaving 7 bases between them. The CDR3 bases are TGTGCCAGCTCACCTACAGCAAGCACAGATACGCAGTATTTT. Residues: CASSPTASTDTQYF.

The chain has TRBV28 and TRBJ2-3, with 9 bases aligning to TRBD2. Germline CDR1 reads MDHEN; CDR2 reads SYDVKM. The CDR3 is 14 residues long. The trim removed 7 bases at V and 0 bases at J, leaving 2 bases unmatched. CDR3 residues: CASTSGTSTDTQYF. The CDR3 bases are TGTGCCAGCACTAGCGGGACTAGCACAGATACGCAGTATTTT.